This TCR beta chain emerged from a study of blood T cell repertoires in COVID-19. TCRdb keeps only in-frame clones here, not all; method: immunoSEQ multiplex PCR. The table records around 200,000 clones, around nine tenths of them present only once. The material sequenced was peripheral blood. The source is a man aged 40-49 years with active or convalescent COVID-19.

Written as DNA, the CDR3 is TGTGCCAGCAAGGGGACAACTAACTATGGCTACACCTTC. This translates into CASKGTTNYGYTF. The gene calls are TRBV27 and TRBJ1-2; maybe TRBD1 (6 bases). The CDR3 has 13 amino acids. The germline V and J ends were trimmed by 7 bases and 0 bases, with 9 bases remaining between them. Germline V gene data show CDR1 as MNHEY and CDR2 as SMNVEV (reference sequence).